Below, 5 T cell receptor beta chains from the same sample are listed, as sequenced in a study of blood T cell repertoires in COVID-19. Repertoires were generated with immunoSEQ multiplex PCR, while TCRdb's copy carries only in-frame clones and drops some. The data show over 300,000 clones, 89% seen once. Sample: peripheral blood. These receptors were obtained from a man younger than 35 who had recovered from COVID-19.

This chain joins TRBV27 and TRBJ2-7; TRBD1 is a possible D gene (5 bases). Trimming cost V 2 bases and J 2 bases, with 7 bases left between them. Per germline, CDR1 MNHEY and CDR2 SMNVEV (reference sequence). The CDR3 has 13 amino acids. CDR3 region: CASSLTQAYEQYF. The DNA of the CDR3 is TGTGCCAGCAGTTTAACACAGGCCTACGAGCAGTACTTC.

CDR3 region: CASSLPLTSGGPNTGELFF. The CDR3 DNA reads TGTGCCAGCAGTCTTCCGTTGACTAGCGGGGGGCCTAACACCGGGGAGCTGTTTTTT. This chain connects TRBV2 to TRBJ2-2, with 13 bases aligning to TRBD2. The CDR3 extends over 19 amino acids. Germline V gives CDR1 SNHLY, CDR2 FYNNEI. The V gene end was trimmed by 5 bases and the J gene end by 2 bases; junction bases not matched to a gene: 11.

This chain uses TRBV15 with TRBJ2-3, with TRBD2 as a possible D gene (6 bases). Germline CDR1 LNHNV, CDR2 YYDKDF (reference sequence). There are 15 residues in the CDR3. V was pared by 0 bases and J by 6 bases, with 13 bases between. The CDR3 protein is CATSRDKQRVDTQYF. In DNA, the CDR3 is TGTGCCACCAGCAGAGATAAACAGCGGGTGGATACGCAGTATTTT.

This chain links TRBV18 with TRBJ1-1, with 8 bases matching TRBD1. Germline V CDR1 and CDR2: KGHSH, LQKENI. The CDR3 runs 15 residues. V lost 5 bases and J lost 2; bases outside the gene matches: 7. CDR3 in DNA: TGTGCCAGCTCAGCCCAGGGGGCGCCCAACACTGAAGCTTTCTTT. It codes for CASSAQGAPNTEAFF.

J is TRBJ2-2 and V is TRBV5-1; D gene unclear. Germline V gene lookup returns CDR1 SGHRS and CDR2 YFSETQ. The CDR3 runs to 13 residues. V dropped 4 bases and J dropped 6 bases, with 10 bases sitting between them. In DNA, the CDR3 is TGCGCCAGCAGCCTCGCGGTCTCCGGGGAGCTGTTTTTT. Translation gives CASSLAVSGELFF.